The following is a T cell receptor (beta chain) sequence with its context. Its cognate antigen is unknown. This sample stems from a study of lymphopenia after photon versus proton radiotherapy. Overall study findings and caveats: Better survival with proton therapy was suggested as possible, not demonstrated. Relative stability marked proton patients; photon patients lost diversity and naive cells. After lymphocyte nadir, photon-treated repertoires showed oligoclonal expansion, especially CD8+ Temra.

Germline lookup yields CDR1 SNHLY and CDR2 FYNNEI. The CDR3 is 13 amino acids. Trimming took 6 bases from V and 7 from J; bases not matched to a gene: 7. Profiling relied on immunoSEQ multiplex PCR, and the TCRdb table lists in-frame clones only, not all of them. The table has 20,000 to 25,000 clones, about four fifths seen once. The rearrangement joins TRBV2 to TRBJ2-7; TRBD1 matches 9 bases. The sequence was collected from a woman aged 45-59 years with pancreatic cancer. Sequencing used peripheral blood, obtained from a patient treated with photon-based radiotherapy. CDR3 DNA: TGTGCCAGCAGAATACAGGGGGCAGGGGAGCAGTACTTC. Translated, it gives CASRIQGAGEQYF.